This is a list of T cell receptor beta chains from one sample in a study of T cell clones after liver transplantation. TCRdb's copy holds only in-frame clones and misses some; the assay was immunoSEQ multiplex PCR. Of roughly 60,000 clones in the sample, about two thirds were seen once. The material sequenced was CD4+ T cells from blood, taken at the approximately 16-month timepoint. The receptors come from a human patient who received a liver transplant. Some T cells may be the graft donor's. Each CDR3 is given with its conserved first and last residue. The D gene is left open where the match is weak. Size is stated for part of the rows, as once, few or many counts, or as a class when the clone is expanded.

cdr3_aa,cdr3_nt,d_call,j_call,v_call,clone_size
CARSSAFPTEAFF,TGTGCCAGAAGTTCCGCCTTCCCCACTGAAGCTTTCTTT,NA,TRBJ1-1,TRBV25-1,NA
CASSQDFTSGSSYNEQFF,TGCGCCAGCAGCCAAGATTTCACTAGCGGAAGCTCCTACAATGAGCAGTTCTTC,TRBD2,TRBJ2-1,TRBV4-3,NA
CASSPQRQGVYGYTF,TGTGCCAGCTCACCACAGAGACAGGGAGTTTATGGCTACACCTTC,TRBD1,TRBJ1-2,TRBV18,NA
CASSPGDRGRDGYTF,TGCGCCAGCAGCCCCGGAGACAGGGGGAGAGATGGCTACACCTTC,TRBD1,TRBJ1-2,TRBV5-1,NA
CASSPGGKDQPQHF,TGCGCCAGCAGCCCCGGGGGGAAGGATCAGCCCCAGCATTTT,NA,TRBJ1-5,TRBV5-1,NA
CSVGLGAAGNTIYF,TGCAGCGTTGGATTGGGGGCGGCTGGAAACACCATATATTTT,NA,TRBJ1-3,TRBV29-1,NA
CASSRIVDRARVGYTF,TGTGCCAGCAGCCGGATCGTGGACAGGGCACGTGTCGGCTACACCTTC,TRBD1,TRBJ1-2,TRBV6-6,NA
CASSLAPGTGGHEQYF,TGTGCCAGCAGCTTAGCCCCCGGGACAGGGGGCCACGAGCAGTACTTC,TRBD1,TRBJ2-7,TRBV7-9,NA
CASKSGGNTEAFF,TGTGCCAGCAAATCGGGAGGGAACACTGAAGCTTTCTTT,NA,TRBJ1-1,TRBV28,NA
CASSRTRGSDNYGYTF,TGTGCCAGCAGCCGAACCCGAGGGTCAGATAACTATGGCTACACCTTC,NA,TRBJ1-2,TRBV5-8,NA
CASSPTDRGLSDTQYF,TGCGCCAGCAGCCCAACGGACAGGGGGCTATCAGATACGCAGTATTTT,TRBD1,TRBJ2-3,TRBV5-1,NA
CASSSEGQGWDTEAFF,TGTGCCAGCAGCTCCGAAGGACAGGGCTGGGACACTGAAGCTTTCTTT,TRBD1,TRBJ1-1,TRBV7-9,NA
CASSPSGQTNIYGYTF,TGTGCCAGCAGCCCATCTGGACAGACCAATATCTATGGCTACACCTTC,NA,TRBJ1-2,TRBV9,NA
CASSPPGGDKDTF,TGTGCCAGCTCACCACCGGGCGGGGATAAGGACACCTTC,NA,TRBJ1-2,TRBV18,NA
CASSSVAATNEKLFF,TGTGCCAGCAGTTCCGTAGCTGCAACTAATGAAAAACTGTTTTTT,NA,TRBJ1-4,TRBV9,NA
CASSLVAQSYNEQFF,TGTGCCAGCAGCTTAGTGGCACAGAGCTACAATGAGCAGTTCTTC,NA,TRBJ2-1,TRBV7-2,few
CASSPRLAGWETQYF,TGTGCCAGCAGCCCCCGACTAGCGGGTTGGGAGACCCAGTACTTC,TRBD2,TRBJ2-5,TRBV7-2,NA
CASSLLGGYTF,TGTGCCAGCAGCTTGTTGGGGGGCTACACCTTC,NA,TRBJ1-2,TRBV5-6,NA
CATSRGGTGLTSGTSRTYNEQFF,TGTGCCACCAGCAGAGGGGGGACAGGACTTACCTCCGGGACTAGTCGTACCTACAATGAGCAGTTCTTC,NA,TRBJ2-1,TRBV15,NA
CASSPLGATGHQETQYF,TGTGCCAGCAGCCCCTTAGGGGCCACAGGACACCAAGAGACCCAGTACTTC,NA,TRBJ2-5,TRBV4-2,few
CATSRSRTAYNEQFF,TGTGCCACCAGCAGATCACGGACGGCCTACAATGAGCAGTTCTTC,NA,TRBJ2-1,TRBV15,NA
CASSLDTSNTGELFF,TGTGCCAGCAGCCTGGACACATCGAACACCGGGGAGCTGTTTTTT,NA,TRBJ2-2,TRBV5-4,NA
CASSKDTTGAYSGNTIYF,TGTGCCAGCAGCAAAGATACGACAGGGGCCTACTCTGGAAACACCATATATTTT,NA,TRBJ1-3,TRBV21-1,NA
CASSPTLGDTIYF,TGCGCCAGCAGCCCTACGCTAGGGGACACCATATATTTT,NA,TRBJ1-3,TRBV4-3,NA
CATSIDGRGLAGELFF,TGTGCCACCAGCATAGACGGCAGGGGGCTTGCCGGGGAGCTGTTTTTT,TRBD1,TRBJ2-2,TRBV15,NA
CASRRGNNEQFF,TGCGCCAGCAGACGGGGGAACAATGAGCAGTTCTTC,NA,TRBJ2-1,TRBV5-1,NA
CASRHVGGIYGYTF,TGCGCCAGCAGACACGTAGGGGGCATCTATGGCTACACCTTC,TRBD1,TRBJ1-2,TRBV5-1,few
CASSPLGSRPDTQYF,TGTGCCAGCAGCCCACTCGGAAGTCGCCCGGATACGCAGTATTTT,NA,TRBJ2-3,TRBV11-2,NA
CASSTDSTPPYSGANVLTF,TGTGCCAGCAGCACCGACTCGACACCGCCCTACTCTGGGGCCAACGTCCTGACTTTC,NA,TRBJ2-6,TRBV7-2,NA
CAWSSWGHSSGNTIYF,TGTGCCTGGAGTTCTTGGGGCCACAGCTCTGGAAACACCATATATTTT,NA,TRBJ1-3,TRBV30,many
CASSLNTGPYGYTF,TGTGCCAGCAGCTTAAATACAGGGCCCTATGGCTACACCTTC,NA,TRBJ1-2,TRBV11-1,NA
CASSQERMLSGNTIYF,TGCGCCAGCAGCCAAGAACGAATGCTCTCTGGAAACACCATATATTTT,NA,TRBJ1-3,TRBV4-1,NA
CASSPGTDISLYGYTF,TGTGCCAGCTCACCAGGGACGGATATCTCCCTTTATGGCTACACCTTC,NA,TRBJ1-2,TRBV18,few
CASTPGTSGRYEQFF,TGTGCCAGTACCCCTGGTACTAGCGGGAGGTATGAGCAGTTCTTC,TRBD2,TRBJ2-1,TRBV19,NA
CASSDANRGETQYF,TGTGCCAGCAGTGATGCTAACAGGGGAGAGACCCAGTACTTC,TRBD1,TRBJ2-5,TRBV2,once
CASSTNGGGHGYTF,TGTGCCAGCAGCACAAACGGCGGGGGGCATGGCTACACCTTC,NA,TRBJ1-2,TRBV6-4,NA
CASSLLWSNSYEQYF,TGTGCCAGCAGTTTGTTATGGTCCAACTCCTACGAGCAGTACTTC,NA,TRBJ2-7,TRBV28,few
CASSPGQGHYGYTF,TGTGCCAGCAGTCCGGGACAGGGTCACTATGGCTACACCTTC,TRBD1,TRBJ1-2,TRBV28,NA
CASSRPSNRGGNVLTF,TGTGCCAGCAGCCGTCCCTCGAATAGGGGAGGCAACGTCCTGACTTTC,NA,TRBJ2-6,TRBV7-9,NA
CASSPSRGGGGNTEAFF,TGTGCCAGCTCACCAAGTAGAGGGGGAGGTGGGAACACTGAAGCTTTCTTT,NA,TRBJ1-1,TRBV18,NA
CASSDPGQGNSPLHF,TGTGCCAGCAGTGATCCGGGACAGGGGAATTCACCCCTCCACTTT,TRBD1,TRBJ1-6,TRBV6-1,medium-sized
CASSLGDRAGKETQYF,TGTGCCAGCAGCTTAGGGGACAGGGCGGGGAAAGAGACCCAGTACTTC,TRBD1,TRBJ2-5,TRBV7-9,NA
CASSLVNPGTGVEQYF,TGCGCCAGCAGCTTGGTAAATCCTGGGACAGGGGTCGAGCAGTACTTC,TRBD1,TRBJ2-7,TRBV5-1,NA
CASSAGQSSYNEQFF,TGTGCCAGCAGCGCGGGTCAGAGCTCCTACAATGAGCAGTTCTTC,NA,TRBJ2-1,TRBV9,NA
CSAEARAGGYTF,TGCAGCGCCGAGGCTAGGGCCGGGGGCTACACCTTC,NA,TRBJ1-2,TRBV29-1,NA